The 20 T cell receptor beta chains reported below all come from one sample, sequenced in a study of T-cell reconstitution after alpha-beta-depleted transplantation in children. For TCRbeta, the library was prepared with unique molecular identifiers. A single record per CDR3 protein comes from TCRdb applying MiXCR to the PCR reads. The sample shows about 230,000 distinct CDR3 sequences, 11% of them seen only once. Here the sequenced sample was PBMCs, taken before TCRalphabeta/CD19-depleted stem cell transplant. All receptors derive from a child less than two years old with acute myeloid leukemia, due to receive a stem cell transplant.

Turning to this clonotype: A read error may be the cause here, since a much bigger clone is one base away. V and J are TRBV4-2 and TRBJ2-1, with TRBD2 matching 11 bases. In germline, CDR1 is LGHNA, CDR2 YNFKEQ. The ends lost 0 bases at V and 4 bases at J; junction bases unmatched: 8. This CDR3 has 18 residues. This CDR3 reads CASSQDQRLAGRYNEQFF. The CDR3 DNA sequence: TGTGCCAGCAGCCAAGATCAGCGACTAGCGGGAAGGTACAATGAGCAGTTCTTC.

The sample holds many counts of this clonotype. The rearrangement uses TRBV27 and TRBJ1-2; the match to TRBD1 covers 10 bases. The CDR3 has 17 residues. The V gene's germline CDR1 is MNHEY and CDR2 SMNVEV (reference sequence). Trimming at V came to 2 bases and at J to 5 bases, leaving 11 bases not matched to a gene. The CDR3: CASSLSPGTGAIYGYTF. The DNA of the CDR3 is TGTGCCAGCAGTTTAAGTCCTGGGACAGGGGCCATTTATGGCTACACCTTC.

This clonotype was seen many times. CDR3 loop: CSANVVSGGASGELFF. The CDR3, as DNA: TGCAGTGCTAACGTAGTATCAGGGGGCGCCTCCGGGGAGCTGTTTTTT. The chain is built from TRBV20-1 and TRBJ2-2; 8 nucleotides agree with TRBD1. After removal of 4 bases from V and 6 bases from J, the junction contained 13 bases not matched to a gene. CDR3 length equals 16 residues. The germline CDR1 and CDR2 sequences are DFQATT and SNEGSKA (reference sequence).

This clonotype turned up a few times. The genes are TRBV7-2 and TRBJ2-3, with 14 bases identical to TRBD2. The V gene's germline CDR1 is SGHTA and CDR2 FQGNSA. This CDR3 contains 16 residues. V was pared by 0 bases and J by 7 bases, with 3 bases of the junction left unmatched. CDR3 nucleotide sequence: TGTGCCAGCAGCTTAGCGACTAGCGGGAGGGCTTATACGCAGTATTTT. This encodes CASSLATSGRAYTQYF.

The chain joins TRBV23-1 to TRBJ1-2, with 7 bases aligning to TRBD1. TRBV23-1 is placed among ORFs of uncertain function. The CDR3 contains 14 residues. V was clipped by 2 bases and J by 3 bases; unmatched bases: 3. CDR3: CASSQQGQDYGYTF. CDR3 sequence (DNA): TGCGCCAGCAGTCAACAAGGACAGGACTATGGCTACACCTTC.

The sample holds many counts of this clonotype. J is TRBJ2-7 and V is TRBV20-1; no definite D call. V lost 5 bases and J lost 4, with 9 bases in between. The germline V gene has CDR1 DFQATT and CDR2 SNEGSKA (reference sequence). The CDR3 is 11 residues long. The CDR3 is CSAPSRYEQYF. Here the CDR3 DNA reads TGCAGTGCTCCCTCCAGATACGAGCAGTACTTC.

The V call is TRBV20-1, the J call TRBJ2-3; TRBD2 matches 8 bases. Per germline, CDR1 DFQATT and CDR2 SNEGSKA (reference sequence). After removal of 5 bases from V and 6 bases from J, the junction contained 13 bases not matched to a gene. This CDR3 has 15 residues. In DNA form, the CDR3 reads TGCAGTGCTTCTGAGAGACTGCCGGGGGGGGATACGCAGTATTTT. The encoded protein is CSASERLPGGDTQYF.

This clonotype was seen ten or more times. The J gene is TRBJ2-2, the V gene TRBV4-2; 7 positions match TRBD2. The V gene's germline CDR1 is LGHNA and CDR2 YNFKEQ. The V segment lost 5 bases and the J segment 4 bases; nucleotides outside the gene matches: 4. This CDR3 has 14 residues. The CDR3 region has the DNA TGTGCCAGCAGCATGGGGGGGTCCACCGGGGAGCTGTTTTTT. Amino acid sequence: CASSMGGSTGELFF.

This clonotype was seen repeatedly, ten times or more. V is TRBV20-1 and J is TRBJ2-1; D might be TRBD1 (6 bases). Germline lookup yields CDR1 DFQATT and CDR2 SNEGSKA (reference sequence). Trimming cost V 2 bases and J 12 bases, with 14 bases left between them. The CDR3 totals 12 residues. CDR3 sequence reads: CSARSSVQGQFF. The CDR3 DNA follows: TGCAGTGCTAGATCCAGTGTACAGGGGCAGTTCTTC.

By share of the sample, this clonotype is medium-sized. V gene TRBV7-2 combines with J gene TRBJ2-7, with D unresolved. The CDR3 covers 15 residues. V was clipped by 0 bases and J by 0 bases, with 9 bases between them. CDR1 is SGHTA, CDR2 FQGNSA, per germline. The CDR3 nucleotides are TGTGCCAGCAGCTTAGCGCAGCGACCCTCCTACGAGCAGTACTTC. It translates to CASSLAQRPSYEQYF.

This sequence joins TRBV5-1 and TRBJ2-2, with 8 bases identical to TRBD2. In germline, CDR1 is SGHRS, CDR2 YFSETQ. This CDR3 contains 16 residues. V shed 3 bases, J shed 5 bases, and the junction held 9 bases outside the gene matches. CDR3 amino acids: CASSSLGRARTGELFF. The CDR3 DNA reads as TGCGCCAGCAGCTCCCTCGGGAGGGCCAGAACCGGGGAGCTGTTTTTT.

There are many counts of this clonotype. The chain employs TRBV20-1 and TRBJ1-5; TRBD1 might be the D (6 bases). The germline V gene encodes CDR1 DFQATT and CDR2 SNEGSKA (reference sequence). The CDR3 is 13 amino acids. Trimming cost V 6 bases and J 3 bases, with 12 bases left between them. In DNA, the CDR3 is TGCAGTGCAAGGGACACCCTCAATCAGCCCCAGCATTTT. This codes for CSARDTLNQPQHF.

There are many counts of this clonotype. The chain employs TRBV4-2 and TRBJ2-2; no firm D call. CDR1 and CDR2 (germline): LGHNA, YNFKEQ. This CDR3 is 15 amino acids long. Trimming took 1 base from V and 3 from J, leaving 9 bases between them. The CDR3 DNA sequence: TGTGCCAGCAGCCAAGCTTCCTCCTACACCGGGGAGCTGTTTTTT. It translates to CASSQASSYTGELFF.

Many counts were recorded for this clonotype. The V and J genes are TRBV5-1 and TRBJ2-7; D uncertain. Germline-derived CDR1 and CDR2 are SGHRS and YFSETQ. The CDR3 contains 14 residues. Trimming removed 0 bases at V and 1 base at J, with 8 bases between. The CDR3 DNA is TGCGCCAGCAGCTTGGAGCACAGTTCCTACGAGCAGTACTTC. Translating it yields CASSLEHSSYEQYF.

This clonotype was found a few times. The gene calls are TRBV28 and TRBJ2-2, with D maybe TRBD1 (6 bases). The germline gives CDR1 MDHEN, CDR2 SYDVKM. V dropped 7 bases and J dropped 6 bases, with 15 bases sitting between them. The CDR3 length is 14 residues. CDR3 nucleotides: TGTGCCAGCACGGTTTTCAGGGGCCCCGGGGAGCTGTTTTTT. This codes for CASTVFRGPGELFF.

This clonotype has just one count. The chain carries TRBV12-3 or TRBV12-4 and TRBJ1-1; D is undetermined. V lost 11 bases and J 0 bases, leaving 28 bases between the germline ends. This CDR3 contains 18 residues. CDR3 residues: CALSSLHTTAAMNTEAFF. CDR3 nucleotide sequence: TGTGCCCTCAGTTCACTTCACACAACCGCCGCCATGAACACTGAAGCTTTCTTT.

This clonotype has ten or more counts. The gene calls are TRBV20-1 and TRBJ2-5, with D perhaps matching TRBD2 (6 bases). Germline V CDR1 and CDR2: DFQATT, SNEGSKA (reference sequence). The V end was cut by 6 bases, the J end by 2 bases, with 7 bases between. This CDR3 has 11 residues. CDR3 region: CSAGTQETQYF. CDR3 DNA sequence: TGCAGTGCGGGGACTCAAGAGACCCAGTACTTC.

Many counts were recorded for this clonotype. The chain employs TRBV20-1 and TRBJ2-7; D unclear. Between the trimmed V and J ends, which lost 3 bases and 3 bases, there was a span of 6 bases. CDR1 and CDR2 from the germline V gene are DFQATT and SNEGSKA (reference sequence). The CDR3 runs to 11 residues. CDR3 sequence reads: CSARILYEQYF. The DNA of the CDR3 is TGCAGTGCTAGGATCCTCTACGAGCAGTACTTC.

This clonotype was detected many times. The CDR3 is CASSQSTGLRTDTQYF. The CDR3 nucleotides are TGCGCCAGCAGCCAATCTACAGGGCTGAGGACAGATACGCAGTATTTT. This chain links TRBV4-1 with TRBJ2-3; perhaps TRBD1 as D (6 bases). Germline V lookup: CDR1 MGHRA, CDR2 YSYEKL. Trimming removed 2 bases from V and 3 bases from J, with 15 bases in between. This CDR3 is built from 16 residues.

This clonotype was seen at least ten times. The chain's CDR3 is CASSEGGGGNYNEQFF. In DNA, the CDR3 is TGTGCCAGCAGTGAGGGCGGGGGGGGCAACTACAATGAGCAGTTCTTC. This chain links TRBV6-1 with TRBJ2-1; 9 bases are shared with TRBD2. V dropped 3 bases and J dropped 3; count of bases not matched to a gene: 6. CDR3 size: 16 residues. The V gene's germline CDR1 is MNHNS and CDR2 SASEGT.